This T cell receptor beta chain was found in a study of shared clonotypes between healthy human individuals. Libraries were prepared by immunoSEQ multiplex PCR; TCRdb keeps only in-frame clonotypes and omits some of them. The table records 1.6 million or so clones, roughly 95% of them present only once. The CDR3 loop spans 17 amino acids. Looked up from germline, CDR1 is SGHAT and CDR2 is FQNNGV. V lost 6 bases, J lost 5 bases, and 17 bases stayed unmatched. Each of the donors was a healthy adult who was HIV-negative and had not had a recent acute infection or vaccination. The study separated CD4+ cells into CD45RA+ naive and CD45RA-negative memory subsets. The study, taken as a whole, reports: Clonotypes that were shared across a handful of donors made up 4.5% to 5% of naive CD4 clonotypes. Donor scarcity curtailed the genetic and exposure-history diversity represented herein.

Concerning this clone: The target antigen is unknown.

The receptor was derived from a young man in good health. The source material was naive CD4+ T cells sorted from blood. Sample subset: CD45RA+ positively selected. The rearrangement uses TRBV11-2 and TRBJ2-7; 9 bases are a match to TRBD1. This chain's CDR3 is CASRAGQGTFRGHEQYF. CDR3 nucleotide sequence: TGTGCCAGCAGAGCAGGACAGGGGACGTTCCGAGGCCACGAGCAGTACTTC. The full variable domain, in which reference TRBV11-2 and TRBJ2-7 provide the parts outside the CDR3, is EAGVAQSPRYKIIEKRQSVAFWCNPISGHATLYWYQQILGQGPKLLIQFQNNGVVDDSQLPKDRFSAERLKGVDSTLKIQPAKLEDSAVYLCASRAGQGTFRGHEQYFGPGTRLTVT.